These 16 T cell receptor beta chains originate from one sample sequenced in a study of cytomegalovirus exposure and HLA in healthy donors (dated by TCRdb to 2016 to 2017). The protocol used for the library was the immunoSEQ multiplex PCR assay. A mixture of 60 forward primers for TCR Vbeta segments and 13 reverse primers for TCR Jbeta segments was used in the multiplex PCR. Imported from immuneACCESS, the table was reduced by TCRdb to in-frame sequences with V and J called. These copies leave out some clones; in studies compared against another copy, an unresolved V gene accounts for under half, and the cause of the remainder is not known. In this sample the table shows fewer than 250,000 clones, 70% to 85% of which occur a single time. Over 3.5% of the sample is taken by the ten largest. The sequenced sample consisted of PBMCs. These receptors came from a male donor in good health and CMV-seronegative.

The V gene is TRBV29-1, the J gene TRBJ2-3; 10 bases agree with TRBD1. The CDR3 has 14 residues. In germline, CDR1 is SQVTM, CDR2 ANQGSEA. V lost 6 bases and J lost 3; bases outside the gene matches: 6. For the CDR3, the DNA is TGCAGCGTCCACGACAGGGGGCGGACAGATACGCAGTATTTT. Amino acids: CSVHDRGRTDTQYF.

The chain uses TRBV5-6 and TRBJ2-3; unclear D gene. Germline CDR1 and CDR2: SGHDT and YYEEEE. CDR3 length: 16 amino acids. V lost 4 bases, J lost 2 bases, and 17 bases lay in between. The CDR3 nucleotides read TGTGCCAGCAGCGCGTACCGATCCGACTCCACAGATACGCAGTATTTT. Translating gives CASSAYRSDSTDTQYF.

The gene calls are TRBV28 and TRBJ1-5; a weak D match, TRBD1 (5 bases). The CDR3 spans 13 residues. Trimming shortened V by 7 bases and J by 4 bases, and 11 bases separated the two germline ends. From germline, CDR1 is MDHEN and CDR2 SYDVKM. This CDR3 reads CASIQGSNQPQHF. The CDR3 DNA follows: TGTGCCAGCATCCAGGGTTCAAATCAGCCCCAGCATTTT.

The genes are TRBV2 and TRBJ2-1; 14 bases agree with TRBD2. The CDR3 covers 15 residues. CDR1 and CDR2 from the germline V gene are SNHLY and FYNNEI. V gave up 1 base and J gave up 12 bases; unmatched junction bases: 5. This CDR3 reads CASSEVPGLAGGQFF. Here the CDR3 DNA reads TGTGCCAGCAGTGAAGTCCCTGGACTAGCGGGAGGGCAGTTCTTC.

This chain connects TRBV7-9 to TRBJ1-5; D is possibly TRBD1 (5 bases). Germline V gene lookup returns CDR1 SEHNR and CDR2 FQNEAQ (reference sequence). Trimming pared 0 bases from V and 3 bases from J, leaving 6 bases between. CDR3 size: 14 residues. This CDR3 is CASSLAGDNQPQHF. CDR3 bases: TGTGCCAGCAGCTTAGCAGGGGACAATCAGCCCCAGCATTTT.

The CDR3 DNA sequence: TGTGCCAGCAGCGACGGGACAGCCTTTTTCTCTGGGGCCAACGTCCTGACTTTC. Its translation is CASSDGTAFFSGANVLTF. The V call is TRBV9, the J call TRBJ2-6, with 7 nucleotides matching TRBD1. From germline, CDR1 is SGDLS and CDR2 YYNGEE. Trimming took 3 bases from V and 0 from J; bases not matched to a gene: 9. This CDR3 comprises 18 residues.

The chain joins TRBV9 to TRBJ2-5, with D possibly matching TRBD1 (6 bases). The V end was cut by 4 bases, the J end by 6 bases, with 22 bases between. The CDR3 totals 16 residues. CDR1 is SGDLS and CDR2 is YYNGEE in the germline V gene. CDR3 DNA sequence: TGTGCCAGCAGCTCGGCTGATTTGGCAGGGGAAAAGACCCAGTACTTC. Protein product: CASSSADLAGEKTQYF.

The V call is TRBV5-1, the J call TRBJ2-7, with unresolved D. The CDR3 spans 14 residues. The V end lost 1 base, the J end lost 0 bases, and 8 bases lay between the germline ends. Germline V gene sequence: CDR1 SGHRS, CDR2 YFSETQ. CDR3 in DNA: TGCGCCAGCAGCTTGTTTGTCAACTCCTACGAGCAGTACTTC. Translation: CASSLFVNSYEQYF.

This chain connects TRBV5-4 to TRBJ2-7, with a tentative D call TRBD2 (6 bases). V lost 5 bases and J 0 bases, leaving 9 bases between the germline ends. CDR1 SGHNT and CDR2 YYREEE come from the germline V gene (reference sequence). The CDR3 has 13 amino acids. CDR3 loop: CASSGTGSYEQYF. The CDR3 region has the DNA TGTGCCAGCAGTGGGACTGGCTCCTACGAGCAGTACTTC.

The chain employs TRBV20-1 and TRBJ1-6; TRBD1 might be the D (5 bases). The CDR3 length is 11 residues. Looked up from germline, CDR1 is DFQATT and CDR2 is SNEGSKA (reference sequence). Trimming cost V 6 bases and J 12 bases, with 12 bases left between them. The CDR3 loop reads CSAVGGKPLHF. In DNA, the CDR3 is TGCAGTGCCGTGGGGGGAAAACCCCTCCACTTT.

The chain joins TRBV5-4 to TRBJ2-1, with D possibly matching TRBD1 (5 bases). This CDR3 spans 12 amino acids. Germline CDR1 and CDR2: SGHNT and YYREEE (reference sequence). V was shortened by 2 bases and J by 10 bases, with 10 bases between the two germline ends. The CDR3 reads CASSFDSSEQFF. The CDR3, as DNA: TGTGCCAGCAGCTTTGACAGTTCAGAGCAGTTCTTC.

CDR3 amino acids: CASSLSGSKNEQFF. In DNA, the CDR3 is TGTGCCAGCAGCCTTAGCGGGAGTAAGAATGAGCAGTTCTTC. The rearrangement joins TRBV9 to TRBJ2-1; 9 bases are shared with TRBD2. In germline, CDR1 is SGDLS, CDR2 YYNGEE. Trimming removed 4 bases from V and 7 bases from J; junction bases left unmatched: 6. The CDR3 has 14 residues.

The sample holds a few counts of this clone. The genes are TRBV28 and TRBJ2-2; D unclear. V lost 1 base to trimming and J lost 6 bases, with 6 bases between them. CDR3 length: 13 amino acids. The germline V gene encodes CDR1 MDHEN and CDR2 SYDVKM. The CDR3 loop reads CASSLSRPGELFF. The CDR3 DNA sequence: TGTGCCAGCAGTTTATCGCGGCCCGGGGAGCTGTTTTTT.

V is TRBV5-1 and J is TRBJ2-2; TRBD2 matches at 15 bases. CDR1 SGHRS and CDR2 YFSETQ come from the germline V gene. The CDR3 length is 19 residues. J was trimmed by 0 bases and V by 3 bases; bases with no gene match: 6. The CDR3 loop is CASSWGLAGGFANTGELFF. The CDR3 DNA reads TGCGCCAGCAGCTGGGGACTAGCGGGAGGCTTCGCGAACACCGGGGAGCTGTTTTTT.

J is TRBJ2-7 and V is TRBV6-1, with D possibly matching TRBD2 (6 bases). V lost 8 bases and J lost 1, with 18 bases in between. The germline CDR1 and CDR2 sequences are MNHNS and SASEGT. The CDR3 consists of 15 residues. The DNA of the CDR3 is TGTGCCAGCGGACGAGAGCGGGTAGTATCCTACGAGCAGTACTTC. This codes for CASGRERVVSYEQYF.

V gene TRBV27 combines with J gene TRBJ2-1; 12 bases are shared with TRBD2. Looked up from germline, CDR1 is MNHEY and CDR2 is SMNVEV (reference sequence). V lost 8 bases, J lost 4 bases, and 6 bases stayed unmatched. This CDR3 is built from 15 residues. This chain's CDR3 is CASFSGLAGYNEQFF. The CDR3 coding sequence is TGTGCCAGCTTCTCCGGACTAGCGGGATACAATGAGCAGTTCTTC.